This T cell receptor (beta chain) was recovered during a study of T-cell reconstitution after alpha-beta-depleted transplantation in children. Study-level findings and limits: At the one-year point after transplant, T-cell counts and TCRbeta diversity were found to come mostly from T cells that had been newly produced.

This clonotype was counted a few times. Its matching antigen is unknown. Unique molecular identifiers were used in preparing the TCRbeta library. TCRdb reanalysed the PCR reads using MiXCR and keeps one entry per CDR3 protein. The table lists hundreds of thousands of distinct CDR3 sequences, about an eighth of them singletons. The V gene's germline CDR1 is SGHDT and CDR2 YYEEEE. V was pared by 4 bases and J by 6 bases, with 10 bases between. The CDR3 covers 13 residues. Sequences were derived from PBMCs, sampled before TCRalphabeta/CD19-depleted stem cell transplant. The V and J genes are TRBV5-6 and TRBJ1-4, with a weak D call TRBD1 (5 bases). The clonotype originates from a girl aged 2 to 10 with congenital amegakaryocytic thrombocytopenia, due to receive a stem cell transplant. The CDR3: CASSMGPDEKLFF. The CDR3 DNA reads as TGTGCCAGCAGCATGGGGCCCGATGAAAAACTGTTTTTT.